The 7 T cell receptor beta chains reported below all come from one sample, sequenced in a study of cytotoxic CD8 clonotypes in ibrutinib-treated CLL. TCRdb's table, derived via immunoSEQ multiplex PCR, lists solely in-frame clones and lacks some. This table holds 140,000 or so clones, approximately 81% found once. The material was PBMCs, obtained after 12 months of ibrutinib treatment. The receptors were sampled from a human donor with chronic lymphocytic leukemia.

The J gene is TRBJ2-7, the V gene TRBV29-1; 10 bases align to TRBD2. Germline assignment: CDR1 SQVTM and CDR2 ANQGSEA. V lost 4 bases to trimming and J lost 4 bases; unmatched junction nucleotides: 1. The CDR3 totals 12 residues. In DNA, the CDR3 is TGCAGCGTTGGGACTAGCGGATACGAGCAGTACTTC. Translation gives CSVGTSGYEQYF.

V is TRBV10-3 and J is TRBJ2-3, with TRBD2 identical over 12 bases. The CDR3 extends over 14 amino acids. The germline V gene has CDR1 ENHRY and CDR2 SYGVKD. V trimming: 10 bases; J trimming: 8 bases; junction bases outside the gene matches: 10. This CDR3 is CATGLAGGPGTQYF. For the CDR3, the DNA is TGTGCCACCGGCCTAGCGGGAGGGCCCGGTACGCAGTATTTT.

CDR3 coding DNA: TGTGCCAGCAGATTCCAGGGTATCAGCTCCTACAATGAGCAGTTCTTC. Translated: CASRFQGISSYNEQFF. The genes are TRBV27 and TRBJ2-1; a weak D match, TRBD1 (5 bases). V was shortened by 6 bases and J by 0 bases, with 15 bases between the two germline ends. The CDR3 has 16 amino acids. Germline V gene data show CDR1 as MNHEY and CDR2 as SMNVEV (reference sequence).

This rearrangement joins TRBV28 to TRBJ2-1; 15 positions agree with TRBD2. The CDR3 contains 18 residues. Germline loops: CDR1 MDHEN, CDR2 SYDVKM. Trimming cost V 8 bases and J 0 bases; bases outside gene matches: 8. In DNA, the CDR3 is TGTGCCAGCCTAGGGACTAGCGGGAGGTCCAGCTCCTACAATGAGCAGTTCTTC. As protein: CASLGTSGRSSSYNEQFF.

This chain uses TRBV28 with TRBJ1-5; 10 nucleotides agree with TRBD1. Unmatched junction bases numbered 5, after V lost 5 bases and J lost 4 bases. The CDR3 is 15 residues long. The germline gives CDR1 MDHEN, CDR2 SYDVKM. CDR3 region: CASSTPDRGNQPQHF. CDR3 nucleotide sequence: TGTGCCAGCAGTACCCCGGACAGGGGGAATCAGCCCCAGCATTTT. The variable domain in full, with the rest retrieved from reference TRBV28 and TRBJ1-5, is DVKVTQSSRYLVKRTGEKVFLECVQDMDHENMFWYRQDPGLGLRLIYFSYDVKMKEKGDIPEGYSVSREKKERFSLILESASTNQTSMYLCASSTPDRGNQPQHFGDGTRLSIL.

The genes are TRBV9 and TRBJ2-5, with a tentative D call TRBD1 (5 bases). The CDR3 runs 14 residues. The germline V gene encodes CDR1 SGDLS and CDR2 YYNGEE. With 3 bases removed from V and 5 bases from J, the gap between germline ends came to 14 bases. Here the CDR3 DNA reads TGTGCCAGCAGCGAAGACAGTGGCAGGGAGACCCAGTACTTC. It specifies CASSEDSGRETQYF.

The CDR3 DNA sequence: TGTGCCAGCAGCGTAAACCAGCAGGTGGGCACTGAAGCTTTCTTT. Translating gives CASSVNQQVGTEAFF. This chain links TRBV9 with TRBJ1-1; D call uncertain. This CDR3 is built from 15 residues. Trimming removed 1 base from V and 4 bases from J, with 14 bases in between. Germline V lookup: CDR1 SGDLS, CDR2 YYNGEE.